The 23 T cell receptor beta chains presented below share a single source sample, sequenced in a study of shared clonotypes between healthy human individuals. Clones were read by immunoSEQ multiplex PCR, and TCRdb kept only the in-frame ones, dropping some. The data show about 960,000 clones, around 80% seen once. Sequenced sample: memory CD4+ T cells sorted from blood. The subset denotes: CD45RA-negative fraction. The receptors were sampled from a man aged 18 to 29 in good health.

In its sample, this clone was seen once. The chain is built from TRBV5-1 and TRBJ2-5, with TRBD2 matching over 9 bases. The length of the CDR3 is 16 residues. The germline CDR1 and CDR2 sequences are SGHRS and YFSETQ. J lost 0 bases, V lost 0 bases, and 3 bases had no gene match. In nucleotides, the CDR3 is TGCGCCAGCAGCTTGGGACTAGCGGCGTACCAAGAGACCCAGTACTTC. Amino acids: CASSLGLAAYQETQYF.

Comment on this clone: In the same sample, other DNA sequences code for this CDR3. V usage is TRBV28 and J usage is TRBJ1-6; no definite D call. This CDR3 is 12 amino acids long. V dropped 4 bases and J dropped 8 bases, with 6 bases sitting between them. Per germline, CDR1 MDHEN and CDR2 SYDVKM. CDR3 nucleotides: TGTGCCAGCAGTTCCGGGGATTCACCCCTCCACTTT. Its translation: CASSSGDSPLHF.

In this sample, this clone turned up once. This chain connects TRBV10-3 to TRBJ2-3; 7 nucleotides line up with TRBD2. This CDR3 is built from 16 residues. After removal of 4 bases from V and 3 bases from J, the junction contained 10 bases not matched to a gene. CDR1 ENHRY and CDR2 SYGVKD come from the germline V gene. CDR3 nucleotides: TGTGCCATCAGTGGCCCCCCAACGGGGGGAACAGATACGCAGTATTTT. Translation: CAISGPPTGGTDTQYF.

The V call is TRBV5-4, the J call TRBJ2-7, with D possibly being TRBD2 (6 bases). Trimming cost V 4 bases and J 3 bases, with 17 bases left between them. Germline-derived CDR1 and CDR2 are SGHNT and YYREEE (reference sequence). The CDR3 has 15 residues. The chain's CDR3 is CASSAPGLHDYEQYF. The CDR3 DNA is TGTGCCAGCAGCGCACCGGGACTCCACGACTACGAGCAGTACTTC.

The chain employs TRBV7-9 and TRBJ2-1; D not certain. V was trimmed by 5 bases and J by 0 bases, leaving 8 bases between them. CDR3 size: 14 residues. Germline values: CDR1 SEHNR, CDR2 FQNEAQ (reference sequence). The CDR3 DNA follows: TGTGCCAGCAGCCAGTATAGCTCCTACAATGAGCAGTTCTTC. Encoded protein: CASSQYSSYNEQFF.

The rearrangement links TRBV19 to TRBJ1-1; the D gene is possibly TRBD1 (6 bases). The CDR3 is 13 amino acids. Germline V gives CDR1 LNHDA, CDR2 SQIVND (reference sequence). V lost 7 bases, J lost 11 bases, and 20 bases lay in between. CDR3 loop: CASISTGGIGAFF. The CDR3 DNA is TGTGCCAGTATCTCGACAGGAGGGATTGGGGCTTTCTTT.

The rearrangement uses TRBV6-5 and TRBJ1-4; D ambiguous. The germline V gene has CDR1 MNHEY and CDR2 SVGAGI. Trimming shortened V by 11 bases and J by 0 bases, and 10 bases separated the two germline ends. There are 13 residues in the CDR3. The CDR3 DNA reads TGTGCCGGCAAAAAAGCAACTAATGAAAAACTGTTTTTT. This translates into CAGKKATNEKLFF.

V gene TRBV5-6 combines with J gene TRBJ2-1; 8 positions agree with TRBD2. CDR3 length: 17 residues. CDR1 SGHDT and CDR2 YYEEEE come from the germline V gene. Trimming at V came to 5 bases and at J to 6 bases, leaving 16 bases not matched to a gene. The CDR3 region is CASRQDSGTRHFNEQFF. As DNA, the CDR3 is TGTGCCAGCAGGCAGGATTCCGGGACTAGACACTTCAATGAGCAGTTCTTC.

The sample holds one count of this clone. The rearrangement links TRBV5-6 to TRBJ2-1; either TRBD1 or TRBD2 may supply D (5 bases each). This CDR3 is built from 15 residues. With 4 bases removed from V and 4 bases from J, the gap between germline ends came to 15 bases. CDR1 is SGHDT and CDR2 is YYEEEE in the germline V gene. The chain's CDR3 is CASSRSTGQYNEQFF. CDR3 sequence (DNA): TGTGCCAGCAGCCGTTCCACGGGGCAGTACAATGAGCAGTTCTTC.

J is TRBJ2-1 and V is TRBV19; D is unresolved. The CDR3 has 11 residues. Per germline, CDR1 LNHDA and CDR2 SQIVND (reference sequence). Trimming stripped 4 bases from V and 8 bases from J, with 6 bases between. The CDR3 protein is CASSSIYEQFF. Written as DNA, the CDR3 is TGTGCCAGTAGTAGTATCTATGAGCAGTTCTTC.

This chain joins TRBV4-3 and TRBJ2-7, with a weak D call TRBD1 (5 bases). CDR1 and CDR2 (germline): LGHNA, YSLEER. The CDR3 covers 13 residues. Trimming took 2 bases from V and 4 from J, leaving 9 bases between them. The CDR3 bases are TGCGCCAGCAGCCAACAGTCAGGGTACGAGCAGTACTTC. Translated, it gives CASSQQSGYEQYF.

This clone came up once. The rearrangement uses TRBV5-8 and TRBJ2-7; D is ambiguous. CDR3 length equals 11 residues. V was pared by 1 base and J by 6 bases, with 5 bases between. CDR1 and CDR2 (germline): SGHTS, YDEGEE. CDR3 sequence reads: CASSLTSEQYF. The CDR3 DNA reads TGTGCCAGCAGCTTGACGTCCGAGCAGTACTTC.

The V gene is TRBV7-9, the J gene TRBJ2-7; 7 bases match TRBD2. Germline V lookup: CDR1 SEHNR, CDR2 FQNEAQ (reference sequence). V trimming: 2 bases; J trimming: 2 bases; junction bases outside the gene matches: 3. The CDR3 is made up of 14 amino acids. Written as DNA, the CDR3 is TGTGCCAGCAGCTTAACAGCGGGGACCTACGAGCAGTACTTC. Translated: CASSLTAGTYEQYF.

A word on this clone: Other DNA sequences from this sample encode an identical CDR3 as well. CDR3 in amino acids: CASSPRGDEQFF. The CDR3 DNA reads TGTGCCAGCTCACCTCGGGGGGATGAGCAGTTCTTC. The genes are TRBV18 and TRBJ2-1; the match to TRBD2 covers 7 bases. Germline V gene sequence: CDR1 KGHSH, CDR2 LQKENI. V dropped 3 bases and J dropped 8; count of bases not matched to a gene: 1. The CDR3 runs 12 residues.

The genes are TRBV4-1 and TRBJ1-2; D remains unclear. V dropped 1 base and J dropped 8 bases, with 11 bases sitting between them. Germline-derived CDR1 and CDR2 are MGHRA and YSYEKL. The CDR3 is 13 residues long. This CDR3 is CASSQGPLEGYTF. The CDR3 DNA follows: TGCGCCAGCAGCCAAGGCCCCTTGGAGGGCTACACCTTC.

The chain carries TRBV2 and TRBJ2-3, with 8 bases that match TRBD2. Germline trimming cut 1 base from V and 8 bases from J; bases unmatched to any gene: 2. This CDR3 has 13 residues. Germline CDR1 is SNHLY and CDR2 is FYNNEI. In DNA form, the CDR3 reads TGTGCCAGCAGTGAAGGGGCGGGGGGTACGCAGTATTTT. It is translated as CASSEGAGGTQYF.

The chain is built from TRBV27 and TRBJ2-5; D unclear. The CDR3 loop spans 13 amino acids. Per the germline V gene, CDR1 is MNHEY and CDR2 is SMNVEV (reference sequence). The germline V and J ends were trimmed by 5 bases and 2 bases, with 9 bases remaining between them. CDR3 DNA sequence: TGTGCCAGCAGTCGGAAGGAACAAGAGACCCAGTACTTC. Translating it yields CASSRKEQETQYF.

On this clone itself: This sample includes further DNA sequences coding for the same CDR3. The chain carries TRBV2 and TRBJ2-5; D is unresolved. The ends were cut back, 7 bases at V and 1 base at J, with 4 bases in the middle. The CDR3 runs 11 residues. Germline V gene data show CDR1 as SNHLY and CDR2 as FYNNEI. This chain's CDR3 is CASTLQETQYF. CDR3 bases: TGTGCCAGCACCCTCCAAGAGACCCAGTACTTC.

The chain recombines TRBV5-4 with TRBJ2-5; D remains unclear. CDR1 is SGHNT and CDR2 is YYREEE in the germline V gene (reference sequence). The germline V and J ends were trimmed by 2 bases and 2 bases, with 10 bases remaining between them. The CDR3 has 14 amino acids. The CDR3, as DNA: TGTGCCAGCAGCTTAAAGAGTCTTCAAGAGACCCAGTACTTC. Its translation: CASSLKSLQETQYF. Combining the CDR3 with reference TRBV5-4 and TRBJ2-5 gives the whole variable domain ETGVTQSPTHLIKTRGQQVTLRCSSQSGHNTVSWYQQALGQGPQFIFQYYREEENGRGNFPPRFSGLQFPNYSSELNVNALELDDSALYLCASSLKSLQETQYFGPGTRLLVL.

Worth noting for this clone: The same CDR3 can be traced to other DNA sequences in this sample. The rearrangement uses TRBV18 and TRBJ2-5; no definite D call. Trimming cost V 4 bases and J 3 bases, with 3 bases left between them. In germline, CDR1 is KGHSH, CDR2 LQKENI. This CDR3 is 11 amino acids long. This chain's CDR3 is CASSQEETQYF. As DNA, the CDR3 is TGTGCCAGCTCACAGGAAGAGACCCAGTACTTC. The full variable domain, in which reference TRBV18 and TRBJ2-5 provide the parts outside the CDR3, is NAGVMQNPRHLVRRRGQEARLRCSPMKGHSHVYWYRQLPEEGLKFMVYLQKENIIDESGMPKERFSAEFPKEGPSILRIQQVVRGDSAAYFCASSQEETQYFGPGTRLLVL.

The CDR3 region has the DNA TGCGCCAGCAGCCGAGCACTCGGGAACACTGAAGCTTTCTTT. It translates to CASSRALGNTEAFF. This rearrangement joins TRBV4-1 to TRBJ1-1; D is ambiguous. The CDR3 runs 14 residues. The V and J ends lost 4 bases and 1 base respectively, with 10 bases between them. Germline CDR1 and CDR2: MGHRA and YSYEKL.

CDR3 sequence: CASSLDRGRNNEQFF. The DNA of the CDR3 is TGTGCCAGCAGCTTAGACAGGGGGCGAAACAATGAGCAGTTCTTC. V and J are TRBV11-2 and TRBJ2-1; TRBD1 matches 8 bases. Per the germline V gene, CDR1 is SGHAT and CDR2 is FQNNGV. The CDR3 is 15 residues long. With 0 bases clipped from V and 5 bases from J, the junction kept 3 bases outside the gene matches.

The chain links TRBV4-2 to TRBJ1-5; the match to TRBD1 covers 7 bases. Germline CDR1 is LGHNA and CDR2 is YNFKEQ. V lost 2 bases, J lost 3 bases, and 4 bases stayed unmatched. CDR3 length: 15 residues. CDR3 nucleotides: TGTGCCAGCAGCCAATTCACAGGGGACAATCAGCCCCAGCATTTT. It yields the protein CASSQFTGDNQPQHF.